A selection of T cell receptor beta chains follows, all from one sample in a study of blood T cell repertoires in COVID-19. Clones were read by immunoSEQ multiplex PCR, and TCRdb kept only the in-frame ones, dropping some. This table holds about 220,000 clones, 70% to 90% found once. Source material: peripheral blood. These receptors originate from a man aged 50 to 60 who had recovered from COVID-19. CDR3s include the opening cysteine and the closing phenylalanine or tryptophan. Fields, in order: CDR3 DNA, CDR3 protein, J gene, D gene, V gene, clone size. D genes are given only for firm matches. Expanded clones get a size class; other rows say once, few or many, or leave the size out.

TGTGCCAGTAGCCTGTCAGACAGGAGGAACACTGAAGCTTTCTTT CASSLSDRRNTEAFF TRBJ1-1 . TRBV19 once
TGTGCCAGCTCCCTCGGAAGGGGGCAGGATGGCTACACCTTC CASSLGRGQDGYTF TRBJ1-2 TRBD1 TRBV27 .
TGTGCCAGCAGCCAAGATGGTGTCAGGCCGCAGTATTTT CASSQDGVRPQYF TRBJ2-3 . TRBV14 .
TGTGCCAGCAGTCCCGGACAGGCGGCAGATACGCAGTATTTT CASSPGQAADTQYF TRBJ2-3 TRBD1 TRBV27 .
TGTGCCAGCAGCCCCGCGGCGGAGGCCTCTGGGGCCAACGTCCTGACTTTC CASSPAAEASGANVLTF TRBJ2-6 . TRBV4-2 .
TGTGCCAGCAGCCGGGCGGGAGGGAACACCGGGGAGCTGTTTTTT CASSRAGGNTGELFF TRBJ2-2 TRBD2 TRBV6-2/TRBV6-3 few
TGTGCCAGCAGTGAAGCTATGCATCTAGCCAACGAGTACTTC CASSEAMHLANEYF TRBJ2-5 . TRBV6-1 .
TGTGCCAGCAGTTTGACAGGGGGACGGTGGGCTTTCTTT CASSLTGGRWAFF TRBJ1-1 TRBD1 TRBV6-5 few
TGTGCCAGCAGTGAAAATGACGGGACTTTGAACACTGAAGCTTTCTTT CASSENDGTLNTEAFF TRBJ1-1 . TRBV6-1 .
TGTGCCAGCAGTGGGACTAGCGGGAAGGGTTCCTACAATGAGCAGTTCTTC CASSGTSGKGSYNEQFF TRBJ2-1 TRBD2 TRBV27 .
TGCGCCAGCAGCCCTGGCGGGAGGGCCGACGAGCAGTACTTC CASSPGGRADEQYF TRBJ2-7 TRBD2 TRBV5-1 .
TGTGCCAGCAGAAATGACGGGATAGCCAAAAACATTCAGTACTTC CASRNDGIAKNIQYF TRBJ2-4 . TRBV2 .
TGCGCCAGCAGTGAGTACGACAGGCTAACTAACTATGGCTACACCTTC CASSEYDRLTNYGYTF TRBJ1-2 . TRBV10-2 few
TGTGCCAGCAGCCCCCACCCGGGAGGCACTGAAGCTTTCTTT CASSPHPGGTEAFF TRBJ1-1 . TRBV3-1/TRBV3-2 .
TGTGCCAGCAGCCGCCAACTAGCGGGAGGGCTAGATACGCAGTATTTT CASSRQLAGGLDTQYF TRBJ2-3 TRBD2 TRBV14 once
TGTGCCAGCAGTGATCTCAGGGGGCTTCAGCCCCAGCATTTT CASSDLRGLQPQHF TRBJ1-5 TRBD1 TRBV6-1 once
TGTGCCAGCAGTTCACAGGGGGCTCTGGAGCCCCAGCATTTT CASSSQGALEPQHF TRBJ1-5 TRBD1 TRBV27 few
TGTGCCAGCAGACGTGCCGGGACAGGGGGCGAGCAGTACTTC CASRRAGTGGEQYF TRBJ2-7 TRBD1 TRBV6-5 .
TGTGCCAGCTCATTGACAGGGGTGGTGTACGAGCAGTACTTC CASSLTGVVYEQYF TRBJ2-7 TRBD1 TRBV18 .
TGCAGCGGGTGGGACTCGCCTCCCTATGAGCAGTTCTTC CSGWDSPPYEQFF TRBJ2-1 . TRBV29-1 .
TGTGCCAGCAGTGAAGGAGGGACAGGCCCCTATGCCCTAGCCAAAAACATTCAGTACTTC CASSEGGTGPYALAKNIQYF TRBJ2-4 TRBD1 TRBV6-1 once
TGTGCCAGCAGCCTTTATTCATTACACGAGCAGTTCTTC CASSLYSLHEQFF TRBJ2-1 . TRBV3-1/TRBV3-2 .
TGTGCCACCAGCAGAACTAGGACCTACGAGCAGTACTTC CATSRTRTYEQYF TRBJ2-7 . TRBV15 .
TGTGCCAGCAGCCAGTCCGGGACCCAGGGGGCCTCTACGCAGTATTTT CASSQSGTQGASTQYF TRBJ2-3 TRBD1 TRBV4-2 .
TGTGCCAGCAGCTTATACCCGATACCGGGACAGGATCTCCCCCTCTCCTACAATGAGCAGTTCTTC CASSLYPIPGQDLPLSYNEQFF TRBJ2-1 TRBD1 TRBV7-8 once
TGTGCCAGCAGCCCTTCGGGGGGCAATCAGCCCCAGCATTTT CASSPSGGNQPQHF TRBJ1-5 . TRBV9 .
TGTGCCAGCAGCCCGGACTACCTCAGCACAGATACGCAGTATTTT CASSPDYLSTDTQYF TRBJ2-3 . TRBV7-2 .
TGCGCCAGCAGCTTGAGACCTAGCGGGAACAATGAGCAGTTCTTC CASSLRPSGNNEQFF TRBJ2-1 TRBD2 TRBV5-1 .